The rows below give T cell receptor beta chains drawn from one sample of a study of radiotherapy plus CTLA-4 blockade in lung cancer. Profiling relied on immunoSEQ multiplex PCR, and the TCRdb table lists in-frame clones only, not all of them. The table has about 120,000 clones, more than 80% seen once. Source: peripheral blood, taken from a patient treated with radiotherapy plus ipilimumab. The receptors were gathered from a human donor with non-small cell lung cancer that progressed on radiotherapy plus ipilimumab. CDR3s include the opening cysteine and the closing phenylalanine or tryptophan. A D gene is named only where the DNA matches it firmly. A row's size may be missing; if present it is once, few, many or a size class.

V gene: TRBV9; clone size: NA; J gene: TRBJ1-1; D gene: NA; CDR3 protein: CASSVAEGAEAFF; CDR3 DNA: TGTGCCAGCAGCGTAGCGGAGGGAGCTGAAGCTTTCTTT
V gene: TRBV5-1; clone size: NA; J gene: TRBJ2-7; D gene: TRBD1; CDR3 protein: CASSHRDSLSYEQYF; CDR3 DNA: TGCGCCAGCAGCCACCGGGACAGCCTCTCCTACGAGCAGTACTTC
V gene: TRBV6-5; clone size: NA; J gene: TRBJ2-7; D gene: TRBD1; CDR3 protein: CASSYTRGQVHEQYF; CDR3 DNA: TGTGCCAGCAGTTACACCAGAGGACAGGTCCACGAGCAGTACTTC
V gene: TRBV29-1; clone size: NA; J gene: TRBJ2-4; D gene: NA; CDR3 protein: CSVAVGPGGIAKNIQYF; CDR3 DNA: TGCAGCGTCGCCGTCGGACCCGGCGGTATAGCCAAAAACATTCAGTACTTC
V gene: TRBV7-9; clone size: NA; J gene: TRBJ1-2; D gene: TRBD1; CDR3 protein: CASSPQGQQGALSGYTF; CDR3 DNA: TGTGCCAGCAGCCCCCAGGGTCAACAGGGGGCGTTGAGTGGCTACACCTTC
V gene: TRBV27; clone size: NA; J gene: TRBJ2-7; D gene: TRBD2; CDR3 protein: CASSFLAGRYEQYF; CDR3 DNA: TGTGCCAGCAGTTTTCTAGCGGGCCGCTACGAGCAGTACTTC
V gene: TRBV6-1; clone size: once; J gene: TRBJ2-7; D gene: NA; CDR3 protein: CASSEPREQYF; CDR3 DNA: TGTGCCAGCAGTGAACCACGTGAGCAGTACTTC
V gene: TRBV19; clone size: NA; J gene: TRBJ1-2; D gene: TRBD1; CDR3 protein: CASSPGQGWYGYTF; CDR3 DNA: TGTGCCAGTAGTCCGGGACAGGGTTGGTATGGCTACACCTTC
V gene: TRBV15; clone size: NA; J gene: TRBJ2-1; D gene: TRBD1; CDR3 protein: CATSRAQGAGNNEQFF; CDR3 DNA: TGTGCCACCAGCAGAGCCCAGGGGGCTGGGAACAATGAGCAGTTCTTC
V gene: TRBV6-1; clone size: NA; J gene: TRBJ2-7; D gene: NA; CDR3 protein: CASRPKGGYEQYF; CDR3 DNA: TGTGCCAGCAGACCCAAGGGGGGCTACGAGCAGTACTTC
V gene: TRBV18; clone size: NA; J gene: TRBJ2-7; D gene: NA; CDR3 protein: CASSHSTPAYEQYF; CDR3 DNA: TGTGCCAGCTCACACAGCACACCGGCCTACGAGCAGTACTTC
V gene: TRBV5-1; clone size: NA; J gene: TRBJ2-3; D gene: NA; CDR3 protein: CASSLGEASTDTQYF; CDR3 DNA: TGCGCCAGCAGCTTGGGGGAGGCTAGCACAGATACGCAGTATTTT
V gene: TRBV11-2; clone size: once; J gene: TRBJ1-1; D gene: NA; CDR3 protein: CASSPRSWGTEAFF; CDR3 DNA: TGTGCCAGCAGCCCAAGGTCCTGGGGCACTGAAGCTTTCTTT
V gene: TRBV7-9; clone size: NA; J gene: TRBJ1-2; D gene: TRBD1; CDR3 protein: CASSLTGVDYGYTF; CDR3 DNA: TGTGCCAGCAGCTTGACAGGGGTGGACTATGGCTACACCTTC
V gene: TRBV7-6; clone size: NA; J gene: TRBJ2-2; D gene: NA; CDR3 protein: CASSLAGSKAGELFF; CDR3 DNA: TGTGCCAGCAGCTTAGCCGGCTCGAAGGCCGGGGAGCTGTTTTTT
V gene: TRBV25-1; clone size: NA; J gene: TRBJ1-1; D gene: NA; CDR3 protein: CATHQVRAFF; CDR3 DNA: TGTGCCACCCACCAAGTTCGAGCTTTCTTT
V gene: TRBV18; clone size: NA; J gene: TRBJ2-7; D gene: TRBD1; CDR3 protein: CASSPTGPNPSYEQYF; CDR3 DNA: TGTGCCAGCTCACCGACAGGGCCTAATCCCTCCTACGAGCAGTACTTC
V gene: TRBV5-4; clone size: NA; J gene: TRBJ2-7; D gene: TRBD1; CDR3 protein: CASSRRDSGVDEQYF; CDR3 DNA: TGTGCCAGCAGTCGCCGGGACAGCGGCGTAGACGAGCAGTACTTC
V gene: TRBV7-9; clone size: NA; J gene: TRBJ2-1; D gene: TRBD2; CDR3 protein: CASSFTGGPREDEQFF; CDR3 DNA: TGTGCCAGCAGCTTTACGGGAGGGCCACGCGAAGATGAGCAGTTCTTC
V gene: TRBV5-8; clone size: few; J gene: TRBJ2-1; D gene: TRBD2; CDR3 protein: CASSFGGGRARNEQFF; CDR3 DNA: TGTGCCAGCAGCTTTGGCGGCGGGAGGGCCCGCAATGAGCAGTTCTTC
V gene: TRBV5-1; clone size: NA; J gene: TRBJ2-1; D gene: TRBD2; CDR3 protein: CASSDGRANEQFF; CDR3 DNA: TGCGCCAGCAGCGACGGGAGGGCCAATGAGCAGTTCTTC
V gene: TRBV6-1; clone size: NA; J gene: TRBJ1-4; D gene: NA; CDR3 protein: CASSEDPGANEKLFF; CDR3 DNA: TGTGCCAGCAGTGAAGACCCCGGGGCTAATGAAAAACTGTTTTTT